Listed here are 27 T cell receptor beta chains from one sample, sequenced in a study of blood T cell repertoires in COVID-19 (dated by TCRdb to 2020 to 2021). Libraries came from the immunoSEQ multiplex PCR assay. As stored in TCRdb, this immuneACCESS dataset retains in-frame rearrangements with V and J assigned. A fraction of the clones does not appear; measured against another copy, unresolved V genes explain less than half of the discrepancy, and the remainder lacks a known reason. The sample has 210,000 or so clones on record, roughly 87% of them singletons. The ten largest clonotypes hold under 2.5% of the sample. Specimen: peripheral blood. These receptors were taken from a man aged 40-55 years with active or convalescent COVID-19.

V and J are TRBV19 and TRBJ2-7; 11 nucleotides line up with TRBD1. Germline loops: CDR1 LNHDA, CDR2 SQIVND (reference sequence). The CDR3 has 13 amino acids. V dropped 10 bases and J dropped 2; count of bases not matched to a gene: 4. CDR3 DNA sequence: TGTGCCATACCGGGACAGGGGGCCTACGAGCAGTACTTC. This gives the protein CAIPGQGAYEQYF. Full variable domain (remainder filled in from reference TRBV19 and TRBJ2-7): DGGITQSPKYLFRKEGQNVTLSCEQNLNHDAMYWYRQDPGQGLRLIYYSQIVNDFQKGDIAEGYSVSREKKESFPLTVTSAQKNPTAFYLCAIPGQGAYEQYFGPGTRLTVT.

The DNA for the CDR3 is TGTGCCAGCAGCGGGCTAACAAGGAGCTATGGCTACACCTTC. It encodes CASSGLTRSYGYTF. J is TRBJ1-2 and V is TRBV9, with D hard to call. V lost 3 bases and J lost 4, with 13 bases in between. The germline V gene encodes CDR1 SGDLS and CDR2 YYNGEE. This CDR3 spans 14 amino acids.

The chain links TRBV6-4 to TRBJ2-1; TRBD2 agrees at 8 bases. This CDR3 comprises 13 residues. Per the germline V gene, CDR1 is MRHNA and CDR2 is SNTAGT. V lost 4 bases and J lost 5; bases outside the gene matches: 1. CDR3 residues: CASSAGGHNEQFF. CDR3 DNA sequence: TGTGCCAGCAGTGCGGGGGGGCACAATGAGCAGTTCTTC.

The gene calls are TRBV4-1 and TRBJ2-7; D call uncertain. The CDR3 extends over 14 amino acids. Trimming removed 5 bases at V and 2 bases at J, with 13 bases between. Looked up from germline, CDR1 is MGHRA and CDR2 is YSYEKL. CDR3 bases: TGCGCCAGCAGCGCCCTTAGCCCAACCTACGAGCAGTACTTC. This translates into CASSALSPTYEQYF.

The V call is TRBV6-5, the J call TRBJ1-5; 8 bases are a match to TRBD1. Per the germline V gene, CDR1 is MNHEY and CDR2 is SVGAGI. There are 15 residues in the CDR3. V gave up 7 bases and J gave up 6 bases; unmatched junction bases: 11. CDR3 sequence (DNA): TGTGCCAGCACCATTGACAGGGGCCAGGGTCAGCCCCAGCATTTT. Its translation: CASTIDRGQGQPQHF.

V usage is TRBV28 and J usage is TRBJ2-1; 13 bases fit TRBD2. CDR3 length: 14 amino acids. CDR1 and CDR2 (germline): MDHEN, SYDVKM. With 7 bases clipped from V and 8 bases from J, the junction kept 5 bases outside the gene matches. The CDR3 DNA sequence: TGTGCCAGCAAAGGGACTAGCGGGATCTATGAGCAGTTCTTC. It translates to CASKGTSGIYEQFF. The complete variable domain, with remaining parts taken from reference TRBV28 and TRBJ2-1, reads DVKVTQSSRYLVKRTGEKVFLECVQDMDHENMFWYRQDPGLGLRLIYFSYDVKMKEKGDIPEGYSVSREKKERFSLILESASTNQTSMYLCASKGTSGIYEQFFGPGTRLTVL.

The gene calls are TRBV5-4 and TRBJ1-2; 9 nucleotides align to TRBD1. Germline-derived CDR1 and CDR2 are SGHNT and YYREEE (reference sequence). The CDR3 length is 15 residues. V lost 0 bases and J lost 4; bases outside the gene matches: 4. In DNA form, the CDR3 reads TGTGCCAGCAGCTTGGACAGGGGGCGCGTCTATGGCTACACCTTC. It translates to CASSLDRGRVYGYTF.

This clone has more than one count but fewer than ten. The chain is built from TRBV5-1 and TRBJ1-6; possibly TRBD1 for D (6 bases). V lost 2 bases and J lost 7, with 10 bases in between. CDR3 length equals 14 residues. Germline lookup yields CDR1 SGHRS and CDR2 YFSETQ. The CDR3 DNA sequence: TGCGCCAGCAGCTTACAAACAGGGAATTCACCCCTCCACTTT. Translation: CASSLQTGNSPLHF.

J is TRBJ1-1 and V is TRBV5-1; 9 bases are a match to TRBD1. The germline V gene encodes CDR1 SGHRS and CDR2 YFSETQ. The CDR3 contains 13 residues. Trimming removed 2 bases from V and 7 bases from J; junction bases left unmatched: 3. This CDR3 reads CASSLQGAGEAFF. The CDR3 DNA is TGCGCCAGCAGCTTACAGGGGGCAGGTGAAGCTTTCTTT. The variable domain in full, completed from reference TRBV5-1 and TRBJ1-1, reads KAGVTQTPRYLIKTRGQQVTLSCSPISGHRSVSWYQQTPGQGLQFLFEYFSETQRNKGNFPGRFSGRQFSNSRSEMNVSTLELGDSALYLCASSLQGAGEAFFGQGTRLTVV.

The V and J genes are TRBV11-1 and TRBJ2-7; 14 nucleotides agree with TRBD2. CDR3 length equals 16 residues. Germline V lookup: CDR1 SGHAT, CDR2 FQDESV (reference sequence). V was clipped by 5 bases and J by 0 bases; unmatched bases: 3. CDR3 region: CASSIGTSGSSYEQYF. The CDR3 nucleotides read TGTGCCAGCAGCATTGGGACTAGCGGGAGCTCCTACGAGCAGTACTTC. The full variable domain, in which reference TRBV11-1 and TRBJ2-7 provide the parts outside the CDR3, is EAEVAQSPRYKITEKSQAVAFWCDPISGHATLYWYRQILGQGPELLVQFQDESVVDDSQLPKDRFSAERLKGVDSTLKIQPAELGDSAMYLCASSIGTSGSSYEQYFGPGTRLTVT.

This chain connects TRBV5-1 to TRBJ1-1, with D perhaps matching TRBD1 (5 bases). The CDR3 sequence is 14 residues long. The V gene's germline CDR1 is SGHRS and CDR2 YFSETQ. The V end lost 1 base, the J end lost 0 bases, and 7 bases lay between the germline ends. This CDR3 is CASSLTTVNTEAFF. As DNA, the CDR3 is TGCGCCAGCAGCTTGACGACAGTGAACACTGAAGCTTTCTTT. Together with reference TRBV5-1 and TRBJ1-1, the CDR3 gives the full variable domain: KAGVTQTPRYLIKTRGQQVTLSCSPISGHRSVSWYQQTPGQGLQFLFEYFSETQRNKGNFPGRFSGRQFSNSRSEMNVSTLELGDSALYLCASSLTTVNTEAFFGQGTRLTVV.

This rearrangement joins TRBV29-1 to TRBJ1-2, with 8 positions matching TRBD1. This CDR3 comprises 15 residues. V shed 5 bases, J shed 2 bases, and the junction held 10 bases outside the gene matches. Per the germline V gene, CDR1 is SQVTM and CDR2 is ANQGSEA. CDR3 sequence reads: CSVYQQGVGNYGYTF. The CDR3 bases are TGCAGCGTTTATCAACAGGGGGTCGGCAACTATGGCTACACCTTC.

This clone was counted a few times. The chain has TRBV14 and TRBJ1-5; tentative D call: TRBD1 (5 bases). CDR1 is SGHDN, CDR2 FVKESK, per germline. The CDR3 is 16 amino acids. The V end lost 2 bases, the J end lost 0 bases, and 11 bases lay between the germline ends. CDR3 protein: CASSQIRDYSNQPQHF. The CDR3 coding sequence is TGTGCCAGCAGCCAAATCAGGGATTATAGCAATCAGCCCCAGCATTTT. The full variable domain, with the rest looked up from reference TRBV14 and TRBJ1-5, is EAGVTQFPSHSVIEKGQTVTLRCDPISGHDNLYWYRRVMGKEIKFLLHFVKESKQDESGMPNNRFLAERTGGTYSTLKVQPAELEDSGVYFCASSQIRDYSNQPQHFGDGTRLSIL.

The gene calls are TRBV2 and TRBJ1-4; D may be TRBD1 (5 bases). The CDR3 length is 14 residues. V lost 1 base, J lost 2 bases, and 5 bases lay in between. Germline values: CDR1 SNHLY, CDR2 FYNNEI. DNA for the CDR3: TGTGCCAGCAGTGAAGGGGGCACTAATGAAAAACTGTTTTTT. It encodes CASSEGGTNEKLFF. Full variable domain (outside the CDR3, taken from reference TRBV2 and TRBJ1-4): EPEVTQTPSHQVTQMGQEVILRCVPISNHLYFYWYRQILGQKVEFLVSFYNNEISEKSEIFDDQFSVERPDGSNFTLKIRSTKLEDSAMYFCASSEGGTNEKLFFGSGTQLSVL.

This clone came up once. The chain carries TRBV28 and TRBJ1-5; unclear D gene. The germline gives CDR1 MDHEN, CDR2 SYDVKM. The CDR3 covers 11 residues. Trimming stripped 8 bases from V and 3 bases from J, with 5 bases between. For the CDR3, the DNA is TGTGCCAGCCGGTCCAATCAGCCCCAGCATTTT. This codes for CASRSNQPQHF.

CDR3 loop: CASSLDREALHF. The CDR3 bases are TGTGCCAGCAGCCTTGATCGAGAGGCCCTCCACTTT. The chain has TRBV3-1 (or the pseudogene TRBV3-2) and TRBJ1-6; D is ambiguous. Deletions cut 4 bases from V and 14 bases from J, with 12 bases between. Germline CDR1 reads LGHDT; CDR2 reads YNNKEL (reference sequence). The CDR3 loop spans 12 amino acids.

The CDR3 is CASSQESGIQDTQYF. CDR3 coding DNA: TGTGCCAGCAGCCAAGAATCGGGGATTCAAGATACGCAGTATTTT. The V and J genes are TRBV4-2 and TRBJ2-3, with D possibly TRBD2 on 5 matching bases. The CDR3 length is 15 residues. Trimming left V 0 bases short and J 5 bases short, with 12 bases between. Germline CDR1 reads LGHNA; CDR2 reads YNFKEQ.

The chain employs TRBV30 and TRBJ1-3, with no clear D. Trimming removed 0 bases at V and 5 bases at J, with 11 bases between. CDR1 GTSNPN and CDR2 SVGIG come from the germline V gene (reference sequence). CDR3 size: 14 residues. The CDR3: CAWSVWAVRNTIYF. DNA of the CDR3: TGTGCCTGGAGTGTATGGGCAGTGAGAAACACCATATATTTT.

CDR3 sequence reads: CGVMNTEAFF. In nucleotides, the CDR3 is TGCGGAGTTATGAACACTGAAGCTTTCTTT. This chain connects TRBV20-1 to TRBJ1-1; D uncertain. CDR3 size: 10 residues. CDR1 and CDR2 from the germline V gene are DFQATT and SNEGSKA (reference sequence).

This clone has only one observation. The genes are TRBV7-3 and TRBJ2-2; D is uncertain. Germline CDR1 and CDR2: SGHTA and FQGTGA. The CDR3 length is 14 residues. Trimming stripped 5 bases from V and 6 bases from J, with 13 bases between. CDR3 coding DNA: TGTGCCAGCAGCCCGCCTGTCCGGGCCGGGGAGCTGTTTTTT. Protein: CASSPPVRAGELFF.

The chain couples TRBV19 to TRBJ2-7, with D hard to call. From germline, CDR1 is LNHDA and CDR2 SQIVND (reference sequence). The CDR3 is made up of 13 amino acids. V gave up 3 bases and J gave up 2 bases, with 8 bases separating them. DNA of the CDR3: TGTGCCAGTAGTATTAGCTGGACCTACGAGCAGTACTTC. It encodes CASSISWTYEQYF.

The chain couples TRBV3-1 (or the pseudogene TRBV3-2) to TRBJ1-5; D ambiguous. V was pared by 2 bases and J by 9 bases, with 8 bases between. The germline gives CDR1 LGHDT, CDR2 YNNKEL (reference sequence). The CDR3 has 12 residues. CDR3 nucleotide sequence: TGTGCCAGCAGCCAACCAGGCTTGCCCCAGCATTTT. Amino acids: CASSQPGLPQHF.

This clone was counted once. The chain links TRBV5-1 to TRBJ1-6; weak D call: TRBD1 (6 bases). Germline lookup yields CDR1 SGHRS and CDR2 YFSETQ. V shed 3 bases and J shed 13 bases, with 17 bases lying between them. This CDR3 spans 14 amino acids. Written as DNA, the CDR3 is TGCGCCAGCAGCTCTTCGACAGGTTCGGTCCCCCTCCACTTT. Protein sequence: CASSSSTGSVPLHF.

This clone appeared a few times. V is TRBV27 and J is TRBJ1-3; the D gene is possibly TRBD1 (6 bases). CDR3 length: 14 amino acids. The germline V gene encodes CDR1 MNHEY and CDR2 SMNVEV (reference sequence). Deletions cut 6 bases from V and 0 bases from J, with 9 bases between. CDR3 bases: TGTGCCAGCAGAGGGGGGGACTCTGGAAACACCATATATTTT. Residues: CASRGGDSGNTIYF.

The V call is TRBV5-6, the J call TRBJ1-2; 10 nucleotides line up with TRBD1. The CDR3 covers 19 residues. V shed 1 base, J shed 4 bases, and the junction held 16 bases outside the gene matches. Germline CDR1 and CDR2: SGHDT and YYEEEE. CDR3 bases: TGTGCCAGCAGCTTGTTCGCAACATCCGGGACAGGGGATGCCTATGGCTACACCTTC. This gives the protein CASSLFATSGTGDAYGYTF.

The rearrangement joins TRBV19 to TRBJ1-5, with TRBD1 as a possible D gene (6 bases). The CDR3 contains 13 residues. Between the trimmed V and J ends, which lost 4 bases and 9 bases, there was a span of 13 bases. The germline V gene encodes CDR1 LNHDA and CDR2 SQIVND (reference sequence). The CDR3 DNA reads TGTGCCAGTAGTACTCTGAGGGGGACGCCCCAGCATTTT. Protein product: CASSTLRGTPQHF.

CDR3 region: CASSVGPSASTDTQYF. The DNA of the CDR3 is TGTGCCAGCAGCGTAGGTCCTAGCGCTAGCACAGATACGCAGTATTTT. The chain employs TRBV9 and TRBJ2-3, with D maybe TRBD2 (6 bases). Between the trimmed V and J ends, which lost 0 bases and 0 bases, there was a span of 11 bases. The CDR3 contains 16 residues. Germline CDR1 and CDR2: SGDLS and YYNGEE.